This TCR beta chain emerged from a study of T cells in Graves' hyperthyroidism and ophthalmopathy. This clonotype has a count of ten or more. What it binds is not known. Notes on the study in general: The blood repertoire included most of the expanded thyroid clonotypes above 0.001.

The CDR3 has 15 amino acids. The germline gives CDR1 SGHKS, CDR2 YYEKEE (reference sequence). The J segment lost 3 bases and the V segment lost 2 bases, leaving 5 bases of the junction unmatched. Using RNA transcripts as the source, TCR beta CDR3 regions were amplified. In the first-round RT-PCR of the TCR CDR3, the HTBI primer set was used. TCRdb re-called the multiplex PCR reads through MiXCR, storing one row per CDR3 protein. The sample holds under 350,000 distinct CDR3 sequences, about 13% seen once. Researchers defined stable Graves' hyperthyroidism as no ophthalmopathy progression within 18 months. Patients with uncontrolled infections, other autoimmune diseases, pregnancy or lactation were excluded. PBMCs were sourced from 9 to 10 ml fresh peripheral blood.

V is TRBV5-5 and J is TRBJ2-3, with 8 bases aligning to TRBD1. Sequencing was carried out using blood. The receptor's source is a middle-aged woman with Graves' hyperthyroidism. CDR3 sequence (DNA): TGTGCCAGCAGCTTTTCAGGGGGCCCAACAGATACGCAGTATTTT. This codes for CASSFSGGPTDTQYF.